The present T cell receptor beta chain was sequenced within a study of human T cells and chemical hapten exposure. This clonotype has a count of ten or more. Time point given: pre-sensitization, week 0. The treatment denotes: therapeutic diphenylcyclopropenone sensitization with weekly scalp DPC. Trimming cost V 5 bases and J 6 bases, with 8 bases left between them. The length of the CDR3 is 12 residues. TCRdb re-called the RACE reads through MiXCR, storing one row per CDR3 protein. The repertoire includes more than 300,000 distinct CDR3 sequences, more than 4.5% of them detected once, and 2.5% to 3% sits in the top ten.

The chain couples TRBV12-3 or TRBV12-4 to TRBJ2-1; D is unresolved. The clonotype comes from a woman between 50 and 59 years old with alopecia areata. Some clones in this sample may be carry-over from other donors' samples. The input for sequencing was whole blood, taken in connection with sensitization to the hapten diphenylcyclopropenone (DPC). The CDR3 sequence: CASSRNLNEQFF. The DNA of the CDR3 is TGTGCCAGCAGTCGAAACCTCAATGAGCAGTTCTTC.